This T cell receptor beta chain appears in the sequencing data of a study of cytomegalovirus exposure and HLA in healthy donors. Study at large: An analysis done earlier identified 100 million to 140 million unique TCR beta sequences from about 179 million T cells.

Study-level points and caveats: Later analysis associated a missense DCLRE1C variant with TCR beta V- and J-gene trimming. CMV antigen specificity was confirmed in vitro for a few CMV-associated chains.

The CDR3 contains 13 residues. Trimming took off 0 bases at V and 15 bases at J, with 12 bases between the two ends. Germline CDR1 and CDR2: LGHNA and YNFKEQ. With regard to this clone: The antigen is unknown.

The primer mix had 60 Vbeta and 13 Jbeta primers. The assay was immunoSEQ multiplex PCR, and TCRdb's table has in-frame clones only and misses some. Of fewer than 95,000 clones in the sample, approximately 63% are singletons; the top ten hold about 5.9%. Sequences were obtained from PBMCs. V usage is TRBV4-2 and J usage is TRBJ1-6, with a possible D match to TRBD1 (5 bases). The TCR was taken from a woman in her 30s in good health and CMV-seronegative. The CDR3 protein is CASSQEGVMGLHF. CDR3 bases: TGTGCCAGCAGCCAAGAAGGGGTCATGGGCCTCCACTTT.